This entry is about one TCR beta chain. PCR amplification relied on 60 Vbeta primers (plus 13 Jbeta primers). This table comes from immunoSEQ multiplex PCR, and its TCRdb copy is limited to in-frame clones, with some not included. The profile shows 150,000 to 180,000 clones, under 80% of them singletons. The CDR3 spans 13 residues. Trimming removed 8 bases from V and 1 base from J; junction bases left unmatched: 4. Per the germline V gene, CDR1 is LNHDA and CDR2 is SQIVND (reference sequence). This sample is drawn from a study of cytomegalovirus exposure and HLA in healthy donors. Turning to the study itself: About 80 million unique TCRs, all from HLA-typed donors, were included in an early release of the data.

The origin of this receptor is a young man in good health and CMV-seronegative. The chain is built from TRBV19 and TRBJ2-7, with 8 bases fitting TRBD1. Sample: PBMCs. CDR3 in amino acids: CASAGQASYEQYF. For the CDR3, the DNA is TGTGCCAGTGCGGGACAGGCATCCTACGAGCAGTACTTC.